Listed below are T cell receptor beta chains from one sample, sequenced in a study of early stage breast cancer tumors. The assay was immunoSEQ multiplex PCR, and TCRdb's table has in-frame clones only and misses some. The repertoire holds 45,000 to 60,000 clones, with 83% as singletons. The source material was blood. All receptors derive from a person in their fifties or sixties with breast cancer. The CDR3 runs from the conserved cysteine through the conserved F or W. A D gene is named only where the DNA matches it firmly. Expanded clones get a size class; other rows say once, few or many, or leave the size out.

d_call	v_call	j_call	clone_size	cdr3_nt	cdr3_aa
TRBD2	TRBV2	TRBJ2-5	-	TGTGCCAGCAACTCTATAGCGGGGCGAGAGACCCAGTACTTC	CASNSIAGRETQYF
-	TRBV5-1	TRBJ2-3	-	TGCGCCAGCAGTTGGGGGCTGGACACAGATACGCAGTATTTT	CASSWGLDTDTQYF
-	TRBV19	TRBJ2-1	-	TGTGCCAGTTCTGGGGGGATCTTATACAATGAGCAGTTCTTC	CASSGGILYNEQFF
-	TRBV7-6	TRBJ2-6	-	TGTGCCAGCAGCTTAGGCAGGACCTCTGGGGCCAACGTCCTGACTTTC	CASSLGRTSGANVLTF
TRBD2	TRBV6-5	TRBJ2-5	-	TGTGCCAGCAGTTACTGGCGGGGGGGCCCCGAGACCCAGTACTTC	CASSYWRGGPETQYF
-	TRBV7-8	TRBJ2-3	-	TGTGCCAGCAGCTTAGGGCAGGGGTTCACAGATACGCAGTATTTT	CASSLGQGFTDTQYF
-	TRBV29-1	TRBJ2-3	-	TGCAGCGTTGAAGTGGGGCTGGAGTATTTT	CSVEVGLEYF
-	TRBV28	TRBJ1-1	-	TGTGCCAGCAGTTCCTCAGGTTTAGCCCCTGGGAGCACTGAAGCTTTCTTT	CASSSSGLAPGSTEAFF
TRBD2	TRBV10-1	TRBJ2-7	-	TGCGCCAGCAGTGAGTTCGCTAGCGGGAGCGCCGTGATCGAGCAGTACTTC	CASSEFASGSAVIEQYF
-	TRBV15	TRBJ2-3	once	TGTGCCACCAGCAGAGATCGGGCAGATACGCAGTATTTT	CATSRDRADTQYF
-	TRBV5-1	TRBJ2-3	-	TGCGCCAGCAGCTCCATTGTGACAGATACGCAGTATTTT	CASSSIVTDTQYF
-	TRBV7-2	TRBJ2-3	-	TGTGCCAGCAGCTTAATTATGGCGGTGAGGCCAGATACGCAGTATTTT	CASSLIMAVRPDTQYF
-	TRBV7-9	TRBJ1-1	-	TGTGCCAGCAGCTTAGAGGAGGCAACTGAAGCTTTCTTT	CASSLEEATEAFF
-	TRBV7-9	TRBJ2-3	-	TGTGCCAGCAGCGCTGGCGGGACGGATATTTACACAGATACGCAGTATTTT	CASSAGGTDIYTDTQYF
-	TRBV20-1	TRBJ2-7	-	TGCAGTGCGGTGGAAGACTACGAGCAGTACTTC	CSAVEDYEQYF
TRBD1	TRBV5-1	TRBJ2-3	-	TGCGCCAGCAGCTTGGTAGGCGGACAGGGGCGCACAGATACGCAGTATTTT	CASSLVGGQGRTDTQYF
TRBD1	TRBV5-1	TRBJ2-7	-	TGCGCCAGCAGCTTGGCGGCAGGGGGTATCTACGAGCAGTACTTC	CASSLAAGGIYEQYF
TRBD2	TRBV29-1	TRBJ2-1	-	TGCAGCGTGAAGACAACTAGCGGGGGGCAATCCAATGAGCAGTTCTTC	CSVKTTSGGQSNEQFF
TRBD1	TRBV6-5	TRBJ1-1	-	TGTGCCAGCAGACACACAGGGGGCACTGAAGCTTTCTTT	CASRHTGGTEAFF
TRBD1	TRBV4-3	TRBJ2-4	-	TGCGCCAGCAGCCAAGATCTTGTGGACAGGGGTGAGGGCATTCAGTACTTC	CASSQDLVDRGEGIQYF
-	TRBV7-6	TRBJ1-1	-	TGTGCCAGCAGCTTAGCCGGACGCACTGAAGCTTTCTTT	CASSLAGRTEAFF
-	TRBV5-1	TRBJ1-5	-	TGCGCCAGCAGCCCGGGGGGCTATAGCAATCAGCCCCAGCATTTT	CASSPGGYSNQPQHF
TRBD2	TRBV7-2	TRBJ2-5	-	TGTGCCAGCAGCTCCTTCCCCCGCGGGAGGGCCGGAGAGACCCAGTACTTC	CASSSFPRGRAGETQYF
-	TRBV7-6	TRBJ1-4	-	TGTGCCAGCAGCTTAGAATCGGACGGGGGAGGCGAAAAACTGTTTTTT	CASSLESDGGGEKLFF
-	TRBV7-2	TRBJ1-5	few	TGTGCCAGCAGCATTACAGGGCCCTACGGACAGCCCCAGCATTTT	CASSITGPYGQPQHF
-	TRBV4-3	TRBJ1-3	-	TGCGCCAGCAGCCAAGATCAGAAACAGGGAAACACCATATATTTT	CASSQDQKQGNTIYF
TRBD2	TRBV7-2	TRBJ2-1	-	TGTGCCAGCAGCTTAGCGCTTACTAGCGGGACGCTAGGAAGATACAATGAGCAGTTCTTC	CASSLALTSGTLGRYNEQFF
TRBD1	TRBV30	TRBJ2-2	-	TGTGCCTGGAGGGATAAGTACAGGGGGCGGGGCACCGGGGAGCTGTTTTTT	CAWRDKYRGRGTGELFF
-	TRBV4-3	TRBJ2-7	-	TGCGCCAGCAGCCAAGACTTGCGGTACGAGCAGTACTTC	CASSQDLRYEQYF
TRBD2	TRBV19	TRBJ2-1	-	TGTGCCAGTAGTAGACTAGCGGAACTACCAAGCTCCTACAATGAGCAGTTCTTC	CASSRLAELPSSYNEQFF
TRBD1	TRBV7-7	TRBJ2-5	-	TGTGCTAGCAGCTCCGGGACAGGGAATTTCGTGACCCAGTACTTC	CASSSGTGNFVTQYF
-	TRBV20-1	TRBJ2-7	-	TGCAGTGGCGGCAGGGGATACGAGCAGTACTTC	CSGGRGYEQYF
-	TRBV11-1	TRBJ1-5	-	TGTGCCAGCAGCTTCGATAGCAATCAGCCCCAGCATTTT	CASSFDSNQPQHF
-	TRBV18	TRBJ1-1	-	TGTGCCAGCTCGTCCACCGGTCTGGGGAACACTGAAGCTTTCTTT	CASSSTGLGNTEAFF
-	TRBV13	TRBJ2-1	-	TGTGCCAGCAGCTTATCCCCTGGTGAGCAGTTCTTC	CASSLSPGEQFF
TRBD2	TRBV5-1	TRBJ2-2	-	TGCGCCAGCAGCCCGGGACTAGCTGGCGGGGAGCTGTTTTTT	CASSPGLAGGELFF
TRBD1	TRBV30	TRBJ2-5	-	TGTGCCTGGAATTTGGGGCAGGGGGTGACCCAGTACTTC	CAWNLGQGVTQYF
TRBD1	TRBV18	TRBJ1-5	few	TGTGCCAGCTCATTCTCCGGGACAGGGGGCAATCAGCCCCAGCATTTT	CASSFSGTGGNQPQHF